The TCR beta chain under discussion was sequenced for a study of blood T cells in healthy people across ages. Study summary: About one barcoded beta molecule per two T cells came from capture by template switching.

The authors ran a second PCR of about 6 to 11 cycles using a sample-barcoded 5' primer and a J-beta primer mix. Via MiXCR, TCRdb re-called the 5' RACE reads, giving one row per CDR3 protein. The table has hundreds of thousands of distinct CDR3 sequences, 35% to 40% seen once; the top ten hold over 10%. Study outcomes and limitations: In these data, TCR beta diversity tracked strongly with naive T cell percentage. Age brought a roughly linear fall in TCR beta diversity measured per million T cells.

In the case of this clonotype: The antigen is undetermined.

Germline-derived CDR1 and CDR2 are GTSNPN and SVGIG (reference sequence). V lost 5 bases to trimming and J lost 11 bases; unmatched junction nucleotides: 8. This CDR3 is built from 11 residues. The chain is built from TRBV30 and TRBJ2-5, with TRBD1 matching over 7 bases. This TCR was recovered from a man younger than 30 in good health. The source material was blood. The DNA of the CDR3 is TGTGCCTGGGAGGACAGGAGTGCGCAGTACTTC. Translated: CAWEDRSAQYF.